Below are 19 T cell receptor beta chains sequenced from a single sample in a study of shared clonotypes between healthy human individuals. Only CD45RO-negative cells positively selected for CCR7 counted as naive CD8 cells, so terminally differentiated effector memory CD45RA+ cells were excluded. Some clones are missing from TCRdb's copy, which holds only in-frame ones; the method was immunoSEQ multiplex PCR. The sample shows about 2.1 million clones, 90% to 95% of them seen only once. Sequencing input: naive CD8+ T cells from PBMCs. Receptors were obtained from a man between 18 and 35 years old in good health. Some clones in this sample may be carry-over from other donors' samples.

The chain employs TRBV7-8 and TRBJ2-7, with D perhaps matching TRBD1 (6 bases). Germline values: CDR1 SGHVS, CDR2 FQNEAQ. CDR3 size: 12 residues. V shed 3 bases and J shed 8 bases, with 11 bases lying between them. CDR3 DNA: TGTGCCAGCAGCTTCCAGGGGCTTCAGCAGTACTTC. Protein sequence: CASSFQGLQQYF.

The chain couples TRBV27 to TRBJ2-1; D not resolved. Trimming removed 1 base at V and 2 bases at J, with 15 bases between. Germline CDR1 reads MNHEY; CDR2 reads SMNVEV (reference sequence). The CDR3 sequence is 17 residues long. Here the CDR3 DNA reads TGTGCCAGCAGTTTATTACCCTTGGGTGGTACCTACAATGAGCAGTTCTTC. Amino acid sequence: CASSLLPLGGTYNEQFF.

The gene calls are TRBV5-8 and TRBJ1-1; tentatively, D is TRBD1 (5 bases). CDR3 size: 17 residues. Trimming pared 5 bases from V and 6 bases from J, leaving 26 bases between. Germline CDR1 reads SGHTS; CDR2 reads YDEGEE. The CDR3, as DNA: TGTGCCAGCAGTTCGGACGGGACCGTGGAATGGGTCGCTGAAGCTTTCTTT. The encoded protein is CASSSDGTVEWVAEAFF.

This clone was seen once. The chain couples TRBV27 to TRBJ1-5, with D possibly TRBD1 on 5 matching bases. Germline values: CDR1 MNHEY, CDR2 SMNVEV (reference sequence). The length of the CDR3 is 19 residues. Trimming removed 2 bases from V and 4 bases from J, with 24 bases in between. The CDR3 nucleotides are TGTGCCAGCAGTTTAACCCCACGGGGCATTGGCGACCTGAATCAGCCCCAGCATTTT. Translation: CASSLTPRGIGDLNQPQHF.

Comments on this clone: The same CDR3 also results from other DNA sequences found in this sample. This chain's CDR3 is CASSWTSGYNEQFF. DNA of the CDR3: TGTGCCAGCAGTTGGACTAGCGGCTACAATGAGCAGTTCTTC. This chain links TRBV27 with TRBJ2-1; 10 nucleotides align to TRBD2. The CDR3 is made up of 14 amino acids. After removal of 4 bases from V and 3 bases from J, the junction contained 0 bases not matched to a gene. Germline CDR1 reads MNHEY; CDR2 reads SMNVEV (reference sequence).

This clone was recorded only once. This may be a read error, as it is one base from a much larger clone. In the same sample, other DNA sequences code for this CDR3. The J gene is TRBJ2-7, the V gene TRBV27; a weak D match, TRBD1 (6 bases). CDR1 and CDR2 from the germline V gene are MNHEY and SMNVEV (reference sequence). V was clipped by 4 bases and J by 2 bases, with 9 bases between them. This CDR3 spans 13 amino acids. This chain's CDR3 is CASSWGQTYEQYF. CDR3 DNA sequence: TGTGCCAGCAGTTGGGGGCAGACCTACGAGCAGTACTTC.

The chain links TRBV5-1 to TRBJ1-1; D is perhaps TRBD1 (6 bases). This CDR3 comprises 15 residues. Germline values: CDR1 SGHRS, CDR2 YFSETQ. V lost 4 bases to trimming and J lost 0 bases, with 13 bases between them. For the CDR3, the DNA is TGCGCCAGCAGCACCAGAACAGGGTTGAACACTGAAGCTTTCTTT. This sequence encodes CASSTRTGLNTEAFF.

V usage is TRBV27 and J usage is TRBJ2-1, with D uncertain. V was clipped by 5 bases and J by 5 bases, with 7 bases between them. The CDR3 consists of 12 residues. The germline V gene encodes CDR1 MNHEY and CDR2 SMNVEV (reference sequence). The CDR3 nucleotides read TGTGCCAGCAGTACGTTAGACAATGAGCAGTTCTTC. It is translated as CASSTLDNEQFF.

The V and J genes are TRBV19 and TRBJ1-5, with D possibly matching TRBD1 (5 bases). Per germline, CDR1 LNHDA and CDR2 SQIVND (reference sequence). CDR3 length: 15 amino acids. V lost 5 bases to trimming and J lost 4 bases, with 15 bases between them. The CDR3 reads CASSFLRDSNQPQHF. CDR3 nucleotides: TGTGCCAGTAGTTTCCTCCGAGACAGTAATCAGCCCCAGCATTTT.

The V call is TRBV28, the J call TRBJ2-2, with 10 bases matching TRBD1. In germline, CDR1 is MDHEN, CDR2 SYDVKM. V lost 2 bases, J lost 6 bases, and 9 bases stayed unmatched. The CDR3 consists of 17 residues. The CDR3 reads CASSLPNGTGDPGELFF. The CDR3 region has the DNA TGTGCCAGCAGTTTACCTAATGGGACAGGGGATCCCGGGGAGCTGTTTTTT.

This sequence joins TRBV6-4 and TRBJ1-1; weak D call: TRBD1 (5 bases). This CDR3 has 13 residues. The germline V gene encodes CDR1 MRHNA and CDR2 SNTAGT. V lost 9 bases and J lost 8, with 19 bases in between. CDR3 nucleotide sequence: TGTGCCAGTTCGAGGGTCTGGGGACTGGAAGCTTTCTTT. It yields the protein CASSRVWGLEAFF.

The chain recombines TRBV4-3 with TRBJ2-3, with D perhaps TRBD1 (5 bases). Trimming cost V 1 base and J 6 bases, with 17 bases left between them. The germline V gene encodes CDR1 LGHNA and CDR2 YSLEER. The CDR3 length is 16 residues. CDR3 bases: TGCGCCAGCAGCCAAGCTGGGGCGTCGAATTCGGATACGCAGTATTTT. Translated: CASSQAGASNSDTQYF.

The sample holds one count of this clone. The rearrangement links TRBV5-6 to TRBJ2-3; weak D call: TRBD2 (6 bases). Trimming removed 1 base at V and 1 base at J, with 19 bases between. Germline CDR1 reads SGHDT; CDR2 reads YYEEEE. This CDR3 comprises 18 residues. Written as DNA, the CDR3 is TGTGCCAGCAGCTTGTGTGGGCCACTAGCCGCGTGCACAGATACGCAGTATTTT. Its translation is CASSLCGPLAACTDTQYF.

The chain links TRBV2 to TRBJ1-2; the match to TRBD1 covers 11 bases. This CDR3 contains 16 residues. The V and J ends lost 6 bases and 8 bases, in that order; junction bases with no gene match: 14. CDR1 is SNHLY and CDR2 is FYNNEI in the germline V gene. This CDR3 reads CASSIGQGATMRGYTF. In nucleotides, the CDR3 is TGTGCCAGCAGCATAGGACAGGGGGCGACGATGCGGGGCTACACCTTC.

With regard to this clone: Other DNA sequences in the same sample also yield this CDR3. V gene TRBV7-8 combines with J gene TRBJ2-7, with no clear D. V lost 0 bases to trimming and J lost 0 bases, with 3 bases between them. Germline V CDR1 and CDR2: SGHVS, FQNEAQ. There are 13 residues in the CDR3. For the CDR3, the DNA is TGTGCCAGCAGCTTAGCTGGCTCCTACGAGCAGTACTTC. This codes for CASSLAGSYEQYF. Full variable domain (outside the CDR3, taken from reference TRBV7-8 and TRBJ2-7): GAGVSQSPRYKVAKRGQDVALRCDPISGHVSLFWYQQALGQGPEFLTYFQNEAQLDKSGLPSDRFFAERPEGSVSTLKIQRTQQEDSAVYLCASSLAGSYEQYFGPGTRLTVT.

This chain connects TRBV7-8 to TRBJ2-7, with 14 bases that match TRBD2. The CDR3 is made up of 17 amino acids. J gave up 6 bases and V 1 base, and 8 bases lay outside the gene matches. The germline V gene encodes CDR1 SGHVS and CDR2 FQNEAQ. CDR3 coding DNA: TGTGCCAGCAGCTTAGGACTAGCGGGAGGGCCTTTTTCCGAGCAGTACTTC. Translation gives CASSLGLAGGPFSEQYF.

The chain couples TRBV7-2 to TRBJ2-7, with D tentatively TRBD1 or TRBD2 (5 bases each). Germline V gene sequence: CDR1 SGHTA, CDR2 FQGNSA. The ends were cut back, 5 bases at V and 2 bases at J, with 13 bases in the middle. The CDR3 length is 14 residues. CDR3 amino acids: CASSTRDVPYEQYF. In nucleotides, the CDR3 is TGTGCCAGCAGCACGAGGGACGTACCCTACGAGCAGTACTTC.

Regarding this clone: Other DNA sequences in the sample encode the same CDR3. The genes are TRBV9 and TRBJ1-5; TRBD1 matches 8 bases. The length of the CDR3 is 14 residues. V was pared by 2 bases and J by 4 bases, with 2 bases of the junction left unmatched. Germline V gene sequence: CDR1 SGDLS, CDR2 YYNGEE. CDR3 region: CASSVGTGNQPQHF. The CDR3 DNA reads TGTGCCAGCAGCGTCGGGACAGGAAATCAGCCCCAGCATTTT.

The chain uses TRBV9 and TRBJ1-5, with D tentatively TRBD1 (5 bases). The V and J ends lost 0 bases and 7 bases respectively, with 11 bases between them. CDR1 and CDR2 from the germline V gene are SGDLS and YYNGEE. This CDR3 region has 14 residues. For the CDR3, the DNA is TGTGCCAGCAGCGTAGCAGGGAATTCGCAGCCCCAGCATTTT. Amino acids: CASSVAGNSQPQHF.